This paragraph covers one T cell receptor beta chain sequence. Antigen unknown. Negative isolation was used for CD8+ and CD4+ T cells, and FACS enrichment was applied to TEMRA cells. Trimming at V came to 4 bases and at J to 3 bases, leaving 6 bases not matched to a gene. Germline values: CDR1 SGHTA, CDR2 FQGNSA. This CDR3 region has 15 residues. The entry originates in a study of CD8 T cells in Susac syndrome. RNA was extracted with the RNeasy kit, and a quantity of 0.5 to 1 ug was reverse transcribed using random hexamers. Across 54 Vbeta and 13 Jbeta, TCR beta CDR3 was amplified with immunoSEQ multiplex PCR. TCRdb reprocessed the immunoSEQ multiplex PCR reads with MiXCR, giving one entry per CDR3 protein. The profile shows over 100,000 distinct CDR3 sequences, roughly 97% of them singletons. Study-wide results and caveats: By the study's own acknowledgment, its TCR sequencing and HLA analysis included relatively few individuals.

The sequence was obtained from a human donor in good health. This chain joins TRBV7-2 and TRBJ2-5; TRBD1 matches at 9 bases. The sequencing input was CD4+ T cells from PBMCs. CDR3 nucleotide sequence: TGTGCCAGCAGCTCCGGACAGGGGTTCGAAGAGACCCAGTACTTC. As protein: CASSSGQGFEETQYF.